This TCR beta chain was sequenced during a study of post-analysis software for immune sequencing data. This CDR3 spans 13 amino acids. V lost 2 bases and J lost 5, with 7 bases in between. Germline CDR1 SGHTA, CDR2 FQGNSA. About this clonotype: Antigen unknown.

cDNA libraries for TCR beta contained unique molecular identifiers. MiXCR, run by TCRdb on the PCR reads, gives a single entry per CDR3 protein. This sample has 600,000 to 750,000 distinct CDR3 sequences, with approximately 59% found just once. Study observations and caveats: Compared with controls, patients had more of 4 to 6 TRBV segments, including TRBV5-6, TRBV5-1 and TRBV20-1. Multiple sclerosis patients had significantly lower normalized Chao1 diversity than controls.

V usage is TRBV7-2 and J usage is TRBJ2-1; no definite D call. Specimen: blood. The clonotype was recovered from a girl aged 2-10 years with multiple sclerosis. For the CDR3, the DNA is TGTGCCAGCAGCTTACTCCCCAACAATGAGCAGTTCTTC. Residues: CASSLLPNNEQFF.